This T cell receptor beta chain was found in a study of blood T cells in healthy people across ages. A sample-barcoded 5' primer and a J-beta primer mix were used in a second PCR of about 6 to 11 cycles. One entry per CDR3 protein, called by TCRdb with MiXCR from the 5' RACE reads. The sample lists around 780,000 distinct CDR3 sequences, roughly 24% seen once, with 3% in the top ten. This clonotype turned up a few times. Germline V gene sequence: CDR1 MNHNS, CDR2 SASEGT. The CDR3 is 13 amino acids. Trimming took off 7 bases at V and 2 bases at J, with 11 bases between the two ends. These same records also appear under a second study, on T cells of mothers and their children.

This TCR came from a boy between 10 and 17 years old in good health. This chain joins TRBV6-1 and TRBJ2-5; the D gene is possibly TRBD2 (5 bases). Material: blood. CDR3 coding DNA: TGTGCCAGCATGCGGGCCCTTCAAGAGACCCAGTACTTC. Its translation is CASMRALQETQYF.